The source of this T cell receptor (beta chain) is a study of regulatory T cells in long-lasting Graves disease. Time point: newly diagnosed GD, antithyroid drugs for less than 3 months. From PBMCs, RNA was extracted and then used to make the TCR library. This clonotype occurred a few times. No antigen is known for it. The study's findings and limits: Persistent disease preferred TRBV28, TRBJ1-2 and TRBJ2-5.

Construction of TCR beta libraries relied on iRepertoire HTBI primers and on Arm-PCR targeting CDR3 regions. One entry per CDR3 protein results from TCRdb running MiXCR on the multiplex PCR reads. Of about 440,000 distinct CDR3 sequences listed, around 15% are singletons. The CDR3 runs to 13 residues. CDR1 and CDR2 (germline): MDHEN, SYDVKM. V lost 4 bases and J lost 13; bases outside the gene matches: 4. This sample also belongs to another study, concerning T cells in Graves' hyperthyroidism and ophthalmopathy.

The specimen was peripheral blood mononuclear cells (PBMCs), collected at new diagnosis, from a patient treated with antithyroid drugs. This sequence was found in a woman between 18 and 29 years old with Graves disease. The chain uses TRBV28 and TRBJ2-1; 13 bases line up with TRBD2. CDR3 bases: TGTGCCAGCAGTTCGACTAGCGGGAGGAGTCAGTTCTTC. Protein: CASSSTSGRSQFF.